The rows below give T cell receptor beta chains drawn from one sample of a study of CD4 T cells in relation to SARS-CoV-2 and coronaviruses. Their specific antigens are unknown. Profiling relied on immunoSEQ multiplex PCR, and the TCRdb table lists in-frame clones only, not all of them. The sample contains tens of thousands of clones, approximately 80% of which appear only once. What was sequenced was CD4+ T cells from PBMCs, cultured in vitro. The receptors originated from a human donor in good health. Each CDR3 is given with its conserved first and last residue. The D gene is left open where the match is weak. The size field is filled for only some rows; it gives once, few, many or a size class.

V	size	J	D	DNA	CDR3
TRBV27	NA	TRBJ2-4	TRBD1	TGTGCCAGCAGTTTATCCGACAGGGGTCGGAGCATTCAGTACTTC	CASSLSDRGRSIQYF
TRBV10-3	NA	TRBJ2-7	TRBD1	TGTGCCATCAGTGAGTCGGACAGGGAGTACGAGCAGTACTTC	CAISESDREYEQYF
TRBV3-1/TRBV3-2	NA	TRBJ2-5	NA	TGTGCCAGCAGCCAGGACGGCGGGGCGGCCCAAGAGACCCAGTACTTC	CASSQDGGAAQETQYF
TRBV6-5	once	TRBJ1-5	NA	TGTGCCAGCAGTTATGGGGGACACCCCAATCCCCAGCATTTT	CASSYGGHPNPQHF
TRBV5-1	once	TRBJ2-3	TRBD2	TGCGCCAGCAGCTTCTCCTACGGGACTACCGACGCAGATACGCAGTATTTT	CASSFSYGTTDADTQYF
TRBV7-8	NA	TRBJ2-5	TRBD2	TGTGCCAGCAGCTTTCCCTCAGGGACTAGTTGGGCTCGGTCGGAGACCCAGTACTTC	CASSFPSGTSWARSETQYF
TRBV18	NA	TRBJ2-3	TRBD2	TGTGCCAGCTCAGCGAGACTAGCGGGAGATATAGATACGCAGTATTTT	CASSARLAGDIDTQYF
TRBV9	NA	TRBJ2-3	NA	TGTGCCAGCAGCCTCAGTTTGGCCACAGATACGCAGTATTTT	CASSLSLATDTQYF
TRBV5-6	NA	TRBJ1-2	NA	TGTGCCAGCAGCACCGGGACACTTTATGGCTACACCTTC	CASSTGTLYGYTF
TRBV3-1/TRBV3-2	NA	TRBJ1-2	NA	TGTGCCAGCAGTAACAGGGAACGGGGCTACACCTTC	CASSNRERGYTF
TRBV2	once	TRBJ2-5	NA	TGTGCCAGCAGTGAACTTCCTGGCGGGGAGCAAGAGACCCAGTACTTC	CASSELPGGEQETQYF
TRBV11-3	NA	TRBJ2-1	TRBD2	TGTGCCAGCAGCTTAACGGGGCCCCTAGCGGGAGGGTCGTATGAGCAGTTCTTC	CASSLTGPLAGGSYEQFF
TRBV6-2/TRBV6-3	NA	TRBJ2-5	NA	TGTGCCAGCAGTTACTCGACCAGTCAAGAGACCCAGTACTTC	CASSYSTSQETQYF
TRBV4-1	few	TRBJ2-7	TRBD2	TGCGCCAGCAGCCATCCTGGACTAGCGGGGGGCTACGAGCAGTACTTC	CASSHPGLAGGYEQYF
TRBV5-4	NA	TRBJ2-3	NA	TGTGCCAGCAGCTTGGGATTGGAGGTGGGCACGGATACGCAGTATTTT	CASSLGLEVGTDTQYF
TRBV2	NA	TRBJ2-3	TRBD2	TGTGCCAGCAGCCCTAGCGGCCAGCCGAATACGCAGTATTTT	CASSPSGQPNTQYF
TRBV6-5	NA	TRBJ1-5	NA	TGTGCCAGCAGGGATAGCAATCAGCCCCAGCATTTT	CASRDSNQPQHF
TRBV6-2/TRBV6-3	NA	TRBJ2-3	NA	TGTGCCAGCAGTTACTCATCCAGCCATACGCAGTATTTT	CASSYSSSHTQYF
TRBV27	NA	TRBJ1-2	TRBD1	TGTGCCAGTTGGGGCTCAGGGGGCACTGGCTACACCTTC	CASWGSGGTGYTF
TRBV6-2/TRBV6-3	NA	TRBJ2-3	NA	TGTGCCAGCAGTGACTCGGCAGATACGCAGTATTTT	CASSDSADTQYF
TRBV6-2/TRBV6-3	NA	TRBJ1-2	NA	TGTGCCAGCAGTTACTGGGTTGGCTACACCTTC	CASSYWVGYTF
TRBV7-2	once	TRBJ2-1	NA	TGTGCCAGCAGCTTAGTGAGGTGGGGCACGTCTGGGCATGAGCAGTTCTTC	CASSLVRWGTSGHEQFF
TRBV5-1	NA	TRBJ1-2	NA	TGCGCCAGCAGCGAGGGCCAGGGCTATGGCTACACCTTC	CASSEGQGYGYTF
TRBV5-1	NA	TRBJ1-2	NA	TGCGCCAGCAGCCCGGGACCTCTGTATGGCTACACCTTC	CASSPGPLYGYTF
TRBV10-3	NA	TRBJ2-5	NA	TGTGCCATCAGTGAGGGGGGACGAGAGACCCAGTACTTC	CAISEGGRETQYF
TRBV4-3	NA	TRBJ1-6	NA	TGCGCCAGCAGCCAAGATGGGACGGGTGGACCCCTCCACTTT	CASSQDGTGGPLHF
TRBV7-9	NA	TRBJ1-4	NA	TGTGCCAGCAGCTTAGAAAGGTTAGAAGGAAAACTGTTTTTT	CASSLERLEGKLFF
TRBV7-2	once	TRBJ2-3	NA	TGTGCCAGCAGCTTAAGTTATACCACAGATACGCAGTATTTT	CASSLSYTTDTQYF
TRBV2	NA	TRBJ1-2	NA	TGTGCCAGCAGTGAAGGACAGTACTATGGCTACACCTTC	CASSEGQYYGYTF
TRBV5-1	NA	TRBJ2-2	NA	TGCGCCAGCAGCTTGGTTAGCGGAGCGAACACCGGGGAGCTGTTTTTT	CASSLVSGANTGELFF
TRBV18	NA	TRBJ2-2	NA	TGTGCCAGCTCAACCTACACCGGGGAGCTGTTTTTT	CASSTYTGELFF
TRBV29-1	NA	TRBJ1-1	NA	TGCAGCGTTGATTTATTGGGCTTGAACACTGAAGCTTTCTTT	CSVDLLGLNTEAFF
TRBV2	few	TRBJ1-2	TRBD1	TGTGCCAGCAGACCCAGATTTGACAGGGTAGACTATGGCTACACCTTC	CASRPRFDRVDYGYTF
TRBV2	NA	TRBJ2-7	NA	TGTGCCAGCAACCGGCCATTGGAGTCCGAGCAGTACTTC	CASNRPLESEQYF
TRBV2	NA	TRBJ2-7	TRBD2	TGTGCCAGGGGACTAGCGGGTACCTACGAGCAGTACTTC	CARGLAGTYEQYF
TRBV7-9	NA	TRBJ2-1	TRBD2	TGTGCCAGCATCTCTAGTTTATCGGGGGGGTACTACAATGAGCAGTTCTTC	CASISSLSGGYYNEQFF
TRBV7-2	NA	TRBJ1-1	NA	TGTGCCAGCAGCTTGACAGCTTCGAACACTGAAGCTTTCTTT	CASSLTASNTEAFF
TRBV12-1	few	TRBJ1-4	NA	TGTGCCAGCAGCGTCAGGGTTGTGCTCTCCGAAAAACTGTTTTTT	CASSVRVVLSEKLFF
TRBV21-1	NA	TRBJ2-7	NA	TGTGCCAGCAAAGTGTGCGGGAGACTGAAGCAGTACTTC	CASKVCGRLKQYF
TRBV9	NA	TRBJ2-7	NA	TGTGCCAGCAGCGTCGCCGGCGATAGTTCCTACGAGCAGTACTTC	CASSVAGDSSYEQYF
TRBV7-2	NA	TRBJ2-2	NA	TGTGCCAGCAGCTTACAGGGAAACACCGGGGAGCTGTTTTTT	CASSLQGNTGELFF
TRBV4-1	NA	TRBJ2-1	NA	TGCGCCAGCAGCCTCCCAGACATCAACAATGAGCAGTTCTTC	CASSLPDINNEQFF
TRBV6-5	NA	TRBJ1-2	NA	TGTGCCAGCAGTTACTCAGGCCAGACTAACTATGGCTACACCTTC	CASSYSGQTNYGYTF
TRBV13	NA	TRBJ2-1	NA	TGTGCCAGCAGCACTCCGGGCTGGAGCAACAATGAGCAGTTCTTC	CASSTPGWSNNEQFF
TRBV9	few	TRBJ2-3	TRBD1	TGTGCCAGCAGCCTAGGACAGGACAGAGATACGCAGTATTTT	CASSLGQDRDTQYF
TRBV25-1	NA	TRBJ1-2	NA	TGTGCCAGCAGTTCAGGGGCCCTTAACTATGGCTACACCTTC	CASSSGALNYGYTF
TRBV19	NA	TRBJ2-5	TRBD1	TGTGCCAGTAGTATTGGGGGGCAGGGGGCATGGGAGACCCAGTACTTC	CASSIGGQGAWETQYF
TRBV29-1	NA	TRBJ1-5	TRBD1	TGCAGCGCAACGACAGGGGGGAATCAGCCCCAGCATTTT	CSATTGGNQPQHF
TRBV9	NA	TRBJ1-5	TRBD1	TGTGCCAGCAGCGTGACAGGGGAGTCCCAGCCCCAGCATTTT	CASSVTGESQPQHF